This entry lists 5 T cell receptor beta chains sequenced from one sample in a study of shared clonotypes between healthy human individuals. This table comes from immunoSEQ multiplex PCR, and its TCRdb copy is limited to in-frame clones, with some not included. The sample lists roughly 1,100,000 clones; roughly 80% were seen once. The sequencing input was memory CD4+ T cells sorted from blood. Subset: CD45RA-negative fraction. The receptors originated from a man aged 18-30 years in good health.

As regards this clone: This is likely a read error, given that the CDR3 carries no conserved phenylalanine or tryptophan at its end. No DNA is shown, since the ends of the CDR3 on it are uncertain; the CDR3 is the one TCRdb lists. The chain links TRBV5-5 to TRBJ2-4; TRBD1 is taken as the D call from the table, unchecked against the DNA. Germline V gene sequence: CDR1 SGHKS, CDR2 YYEKEE (reference sequence). Inclusive of both ends, the CDR3 amounts to 13 amino acids. The CDR3 spells CASSLGFLGQPKV.

This chain connects TRBV6-5 to TRBJ1-2; D not certain. CDR1 and CDR2 (germline): MNHEY, SVGAGI. CDR3 size: 13 residues. The V end was cut by 6 bases, the J end by 8 bases, with 16 bases between. CDR3 DNA sequence: TGTGCCAGCAGGAATTTAGTGCGTAGCGGCTACACCTTC. This codes for CASRNLVRSGYTF.

This clone was seen only once. Other DNA variants within this sample encode the same CDR3. The chain links TRBV10-3 to TRBJ2-3; D is undetermined. V lost 3 bases and J lost 3, with 4 bases in between. CDR1 ENHRY and CDR2 SYGVKD come from the germline V gene. The CDR3 runs to 12 residues. CDR3 DNA: TGTGCCATCAGTGAAGGGACAGATACGCAGTATTTT. Translating gives CAISEGTDTQYF.

V is TRBV19 and J is TRBJ1-2; no firm D call. CDR1 is LNHDA and CDR2 is SQIVND in the germline V gene (reference sequence). Trimming removed 8 bases at V and 8 bases at J, with 15 bases between. CDR3 length equals 12 residues. The CDR3 here is CASSLMDRGYTF. The CDR3 coding sequence is TGTGCCAGTTCCCTAATGGACCGAGGCTACACCTTC. Filled out from reference TRBV19 and TRBJ1-2, the complete variable domain reads DGGITQSPKYLFRKEGQNVTLSCEQNLNHDAMYWYRQDPGQGLRLIYYSQIVNDFQKGDIAEGYSVSREKKESFPLTVTSAQKNPTAFYLCASSLMDRGYTFGSGTRLTVV.

This clone was detected only a few times. The rearrangement joins TRBV27 to TRBJ2-5; 10 bases are shared with TRBD1. Germline loops: CDR1 MNHEY, CDR2 SMNVEV (reference sequence). CDR3 size: 15 residues. Trimming took 5 bases from V and 1 from J; bases not matched to a gene: 4. The CDR3 coding sequence is TGTGCCAGCAGTCCCGGGACAGGGGTCCAAGAGACCCAGTACTTC. Its translation is CASSPGTGVQETQYF.